Shown below are 26 T cell receptor beta chains from a single sample sequenced in a study of blood T cells in healthy people across ages. It was with a sample-barcoded 5' primer and a J-beta primer mix that a second PCR of about 6 to 11 cycles was run. TCRdb called the 5' RACE reads again in MiXCR, with one record for every CDR3 protein. The table records hundreds of thousands of distinct CDR3 sequences, more than 25% of them present only once. Sample: blood. These receptors all stem from a woman aged 80 or older in good health.

This clonotype was seen repeatedly, ten times or more. The chain recombines TRBV3-1 with TRBJ1-2; 7 bases are shared with TRBD1. Germline CDR1 reads LGHDT; CDR2 reads YNNKEL (reference sequence). The V segment lost 6 bases and the J segment 4 bases; nucleotides outside the gene matches: 8. The CDR3 runs 14 residues. The CDR3 coding sequence is TGTGCCAGCAGTCCTTACAGGGGTAGCTATGGCTACACCTTC. Amino acid sequence: CASSPYRGSYGYTF.

The rearrangement links TRBV2 to TRBJ2-7, with a possible D match to TRBD1 (6 bases). The germline V gene has CDR1 SNHLY and CDR2 FYNNEI. V lost 7 bases and J 3 bases, leaving 10 bases between the germline ends. The CDR3 spans 12 residues. CDR3 region: CASTADSYEQYF. The CDR3 DNA reads TGTGCCAGCACCGCGGACAGCTACGAGCAGTACTTC.

The table lists this clonotype with many counts. This rearrangement joins TRBV15 to TRBJ1-2; a weak D match, TRBD1 (5 bases). The V gene lost 0 bases and the J gene lost 8 bases, with 16 bases spanning the gap. Germline values: CDR1 LNHNV, CDR2 YYDKDF (reference sequence). The CDR3 runs 15 residues. As DNA, the CDR3 is TGTGCCACCAGCAGAGATAGGTCAGGGTATAACGGCTACACCTTC. Protein product: CATSRDRSGYNGYTF.

This clonotype has ten or more counts. The chain combines TRBV7-6 with TRBJ2-3; 10 bases fit TRBD2. V shed 1 base, J shed 4 bases, and the junction held 5 bases outside the gene matches. Germline V gives CDR1 SGHVS, CDR2 FNYEAQ. The CDR3 totals 16 residues. The CDR3 region has the DNA TGTGCCAGCAGCTTAGGAACTAGCGGGGTATCAGATACGCAGTATTTT. Amino acids: CASSLGTSGVSDTQYF. Complete variable domain (other parts from reference TRBV7-6 and TRBJ2-3): GAGVSQSPRYKVTKRGQDVALRCDPISGHVSLYWYRQALGQGPEFLTYFNYEAQQDKSGLPNDRFSAERPEGSISTLTIQRTEQRDSAMYRCASSLGTSGVSDTQYFGPGTRLTVL.

In the case of this clonotype: A much larger clone differs by one base, so this may be a read error. The V call is TRBV20-1, the J call TRBJ2-2; 7 bases agree with TRBD1. Losses at the gene ends were 6 bases for V and 4 bases for J; bases not matched to a gene: 11. The CDR3 contains 15 residues. From germline, CDR1 is DFQATT and CDR2 SNEGSKA (reference sequence). The CDR3 loop reads CSATGTEAITGELFF. CDR3 nucleotide sequence: TGCAGTGCCACCGGGACAGAGGCAATCACCGGGGAGCTGTTTTTT.

The sample holds a few counts of this clonotype. The CDR3 coding sequence is TGTGCCTGGAGTGTACGGGGGGGGACTAGCAATCAGCCCCAGCATTTT. Translation gives CAWSVRGGTSNQPQHF. This chain uses TRBV30 with TRBJ1-5; D is perhaps TRBD1 (5 bases). Trimming removed 0 bases at V and 0 bases at J, with 12 bases between. The length of the CDR3 is 16 residues. The V gene's germline CDR1 is GTSNPN and CDR2 SVGIG (reference sequence).

This clonotype was recorded many times. The V and J genes are TRBV3-1 and TRBJ2-7; the match to TRBD1 covers 7 bases. The CDR3 extends over 14 amino acids. Germline V lookup: CDR1 LGHDT, CDR2 YNNKEL (reference sequence). V lost 4 bases and J lost 4; bases outside the gene matches: 7. As DNA, the CDR3 is TGTGCCAGCAGCCGACAGGGTACCTCTTACGAGCAGTACTTC. Amino acid sequence: CASSRQGTSYEQYF.

This chain joins TRBV12-3 or TRBV12-4 and TRBJ2-5; the match to TRBD2 covers 9 bases. V was pared by 5 bases and J by 11 bases, with 18 bases of the junction left unmatched. There are 16 residues in the CDR3. The CDR3 nucleotides are TGTGCCAGCAGTCCCCGAGGTAGCGGGGGCTACAATGGGCAGTACTTC. It codes for CASSPRGSGGYNGQYF.

This clonotype was observed a few times. The chain combines TRBV10-3 with TRBJ1-2; D unclear. The V end lost 8 bases, the J end lost 3 bases, and 13 bases lay between the germline ends. The germline CDR1 and CDR2 sequences are ENHRY and SYGVKD. The CDR3 covers 13 residues. The CDR3 DNA reads as TGTGCCATCGGCCCTTCGGACGACTATGGCTACACCTTC. The encoded protein is CAIGPSDDYGYTF.

The V call is TRBV6-5, the J call TRBJ1-2; D not resolved. This CDR3 is 15 amino acids long. V lost 0 bases and J lost 2, with 10 bases in between. CDR1 MNHEY and CDR2 SVGAGI come from the germline V gene. CDR3 nucleotide sequence: TGTGCCAGCAGTTACTCCTACAACGAAAACTATGGCTACACCTTC. Translating gives CASSYSYNENYGYTF.

There are many counts of this clonotype. CDR3 residues: CSARVVIGGLSEQFF. As DNA, the CDR3 is TGCAGTGCTAGAGTCGTAATTGGAGGGCTGTCTGAGCAGTTCTTC. The genes are TRBV20-1 and TRBJ2-1; TRBD2 is a possible D gene (6 bases). Germline V gene data show CDR1 as DFQATT and CDR2 as SNEGSKA (reference sequence). The germline V and J ends were trimmed by 1 base and 9 bases, with 19 bases remaining between them. There are 15 residues in the CDR3.

The J gene is TRBJ2-5, the V gene TRBV28; D gene unclear. Trimming pared 1 base from V and 11 bases from J, leaving 17 bases between. This CDR3 region has 14 residues. Germline CDR1 MDHEN, CDR2 SYDVKM. This CDR3 reads CASSLSPAGNEQYF. The CDR3 DNA reads as TGTGCCAGCAGTTTATCCCCCGCTGGGAATGAGCAGTACTTC. Drawing the rest from reference TRBV28 and TRBJ2-5, the complete variable domain is DVKVTQSSRYLVKRTGEKVFLECVQDMDHENMFWYRQDPGLGLRLIYFSYDVKMKEKGDIPEGYSVSREKKERFSLILESASTNQTSMYLCASSLSPAGNEQYFGPGTRLLVL.

Worth noting for this clonotype: With a much larger clone just one base away, this may be a read error. This chain connects TRBV29-1 to TRBJ1-2; tentative D call: TRBD1 (5 bases). V was clipped by 7 bases and J by 5 bases, with 11 bases between them. Germline V gene data show CDR1 as SQVTM and CDR2 as ANQGSEA. The CDR3 loop spans 11 amino acids. CDR3 in amino acids: CSAETEYGYTF. DNA for the CDR3: TGCAGCGCCGAGACAGAATATGGCTACACCTTC.

This clonotype has at least ten counts. J is TRBJ2-3 and V is TRBV4-3, with 12 bases that match TRBD2. CDR3 length equals 17 residues. V dropped 4 bases and J dropped 1; count of bases not matched to a gene: 6. CDR1 is LGHNA, CDR2 YSLEER, per germline. The CDR3 coding sequence is TGCGCCAGCAGCCGTACTAGCGGGGGGCTACGCACAGATACGCAGTATTTT. This codes for CASSRTSGGLRTDTQYF.

Ten or more counts support this clonotype. The gene calls are TRBV5-1 and TRBJ2-3; the D gene is possibly TRBD2 (5 bases). V was trimmed by 1 base and J by 0 bases, leaving 12 bases between them. Germline assignment: CDR1 SGHRS and CDR2 YFSETQ. This CDR3 comprises 16 residues. DNA for the CDR3: TGCGCCAGCAGCTTGCCGCGAGGGCCTAGCACAGATACGCAGTATTTT. Amino acids: CASSLPRGPSTDTQYF.

This clonotype was seen only a few times. This chain uses TRBV5-1 with TRBJ2-7; 7 bases line up with TRBD1. The CDR3 extends over 13 amino acids. CDR1 is SGHRS and CDR2 is YFSETQ in the germline V gene. The V and J ends lost 4 bases and 3 bases, in that order; junction bases with no gene match: 4. CDR3 bases: TGCGCCAGCAGCACGGGACAGCGCTACGAGCAGTACTTC. Encoded protein: CASSTGQRYEQYF.

In this sample, this clonotype turned up a few times. The chain recombines TRBV7-6 with TRBJ2-2; no reliable D call. Germline CDR1 and CDR2: SGHVS and FNYEAQ. V was pared by 4 bases and J by 13 bases, with 13 bases between. The CDR3 is 12 residues long. The CDR3 coding sequence is TGTGCCAGCAGCTCTAACTTTGGGTGGCTGTTTTTT. It yields the protein CASSSNFGWLFF. Looking up the rest from reference TRBV7-6 and TRBJ2-2 gives the full variable domain: GAGVSQSPRYKVTKRGQDVALRCDPISGHVSLYWYRQALGQGPEFLTYFNYEAQQDKSGLPNDRFSAERPEGSISTLTIQRTEQRDSAMYRCASSSNFGWLFFGEGSRLTVL.

This clonotype was detected ten times or more. The V call is TRBV10-3, the J call TRBJ1-6, with TRBD1 matching over 7 bases. The length of the CDR3 is 15 residues. V lost 6 bases, J lost 7 bases, and 9 bases stayed unmatched. The germline gives CDR1 ENHRY, CDR2 SYGVKD. The DNA for the CDR3 is TGTGCCATCAGCCCCAAAGGGGGCTCAAATTCACCCCTCCACTTT. Protein product: CAISPKGGSNSPLHF.

This clonotype was observed many times. This chain connects TRBV7-2 to TRBJ1-2; a weak D match, TRBD1 (5 bases). Germline V gene sequence: CDR1 SGHTA, CDR2 FQGNSA. Trimming took off 2 bases at V and 8 bases at J, with 15 bases between the two ends. This CDR3 has 14 amino acids. The CDR3 bases are TGTGCCAGCAGCTTATCCAGGGACGTATACGGCTACACCTTC. It is translated as CASSLSRDVYGYTF.

A word on this clonotype: This may stem from a read error, because a much larger clone lies one nucleotide away. The chain is built from TRBV7-2 and TRBJ2-7; 8 bases map to TRBD1. The CDR3 extends over 15 amino acids. Germline V CDR1 and CDR2: SGHTA, FQGNSA. The CDR3 loop is CASSLASGGPYERYF. CDR3 bases: TGTGCCAGCAGCCTAGCTTCAGGGGGCCCCTACGAGCGGTACTTC.

Ten or more counts support this clonotype. This chain connects TRBV12-3 or TRBV12-4 to TRBJ2-1; the D gene could be TRBD1 or TRBD2 (5 bases each). CDR3 size: 14 residues. V dropped 3 bases and J dropped 8 bases, with 14 bases sitting between them. The DNA for the CDR3 is TGTGCCAGCAGTTTGGCCAGGGCGGGCGATGAGCAGTTCTTC. Its protein is CASSLARAGDEQFF.

J is TRBJ2-7 and V is TRBV20-1; 10 bases fit TRBD2. The CDR3 totals 19 residues. J gave up 0 bases and V 0 bases, and 14 bases lay outside the gene matches. Germline V gene sequence: CDR1 DFQATT, CDR2 SNEGSKA (reference sequence). The CDR3 loop is CSAREGGLAGARYSYEQYF. CDR3 bases: TGCAGTGCTAGAGAAGGCGGGCTAGCGGGGGCTCGGTACTCCTACGAGCAGTACTTC.

V usage is TRBV7-9 and J usage is TRBJ2-7, with a weak D call TRBD1 (6 bases). V lost 3 bases and J lost 6, with 18 bases in between. Looked up from germline, CDR1 is SEHNR and CDR2 is FQNEAQ (reference sequence). CDR3 size: 15 residues. In nucleotides, the CDR3 is TGTGCCAGCAGCTTCCCCACCCTCAGGGGCCCCGAGCAGTACTTC. Protein: CASSFPTLRGPEQYF.

The sample holds many counts of this clonotype. Germline is not matched at one junction end, which may reflect a read error. The chain couples TRBV10-3 to TRBJ2-3; D could derive from TRBD1 or TRBD2 (7 bases each). Germline CDR1 and CDR2: ENHRY and SYGVKD. The CDR3 is 13 amino acids. The CDR3 loop reads CAISDGGTDTRYF. The CDR3 DNA is TGTGCCATCAGTGACGGGGGGACAGATACGCGGTATTTT.

In regard to this clonotype: One end of the junction does not line up with germline, which may come from a read error. This sequence joins TRBV5-4 and TRBJ1-6, with a possible D match to TRBD1 (6 bases). This CDR3 is built from 17 residues. In germline, CDR1 is SGHNT, CDR2 YYREEE (reference sequence). This CDR3 is CASGLSTGRSYNSPLHF. CDR3 DNA: TGTGCCAGCGGCTTGTCAACAGGGAGGTCCTATAATTCACCCCTCCACTTT. Full variable domain (missing parts from reference TRBV5-4 and TRBJ1-6): ETGVTQSPTHLIKTRGQQVTLRCSSQSGHNTVSWYQQALGQGPQFIFQYYREEENGRGNFPPRFSGLQFPNYSSELNVNALELDDSALYLCASGLSTGRSYNSPLHFGNGTRLTVT.

CDR3 sequence reads: CSARATSGNYNEQFF. The CDR3 bases are TGCAGTGCTAGAGCCACTAGCGGAAACTACAATGAGCAGTTCTTC. This chain connects TRBV20-1 to TRBJ2-1, with 8 nucleotides matching TRBD2. This CDR3 contains 15 residues. With V trimmed by 1 base and J by 3 bases, 5 bases remained unmatched. Germline values: CDR1 DFQATT, CDR2 SNEGSKA (reference sequence).